These T cell receptor beta chains were read from a single sample in a study of T cells in Graves' hyperthyroidism and ophthalmopathy. TCRdb re-derived calls from the multiplex PCR reads in MiXCR, one entry per CDR3 protein. Here the sample spans approximately 430,000 distinct CDR3 sequences, 14% to 15% being singletons. The sequenced sample consisted of blood. Receptors originate from a man between 18 and 35 years old with Graves' ophthalmopathy. The CDR3 runs from the conserved cysteine through the conserved F or W. A D gene is named only where the DNA matches it firmly. Size is omitted from some rows. Given values are once, few, many or a class for expanded clones.

cdr3_length clone_size d_call j_call v_call cdr3_nt cdr3_aa
17 many TRBD2 TRBJ2-1 TRBV11-2 TGTGCCAGCAGCCCCGCCCGAACTAGCGGCTTGTACAATGAGCAGTTCTTC CASSPARTSGLYNEQFF
13 NA NA TRBJ2-3 TRBV10-1 TGCGCCAGCAGTGATTCGGACGTAGATACGCAGTATTTT CASSDSDVDTQYF
12 NA NA TRBJ2-4 TRBV25-1 TGTGCCAGCAGTACAGGGATAAACATTCAGTACTTC CASSTGINIQYF
18 NA TRBD1 TRBJ1-5 TRBV2 TGTGCCAGCAGCGGTAACAGGGGTGGAATTAATAGCAATCAGCCCCAGCATTTT CASSGNRGGINSNQPQHF
19 many TRBD2 TRBJ2-7 TRBV7-6 TGTGCCAGCAGCCAGAGGGCCATGGGAGTAGCGGGGGACTCCTACGAGCAGTACTTC CASSQRAMGVAGDSYEQYF
15 few NA TRBJ1-5 TRBV5-1 TGCGCCAGCAGCTTGCACAGTGGGAGCAATCAGCCCCAGCATTTT CASSLHSGSNQPQHF
16 many TRBD1 TRBJ2-3 TRBV7-8 TGTGCCAGCAGCTTAGCAGGGGGCTCCCCCACAGATACGCAGTATTTT CASSLAGGSPTDTQYF
18 few NA TRBJ2-7 TRBV14 TGTGCCAGCAGCCAAGAAGGCGCAGGGATCCGGAGCTCCTACGAGCAGTACTTC CASSQEGAGIRSSYEQYF
18 many NA TRBJ2-1 TRBV3-1 TGTGCCAGCAGCCAATGGATATCCCAGGGTCGCACCTACAATGAGCAGTTCTTC CASSQWISQGRTYNEQFF
16 few TRBD2 TRBJ2-7 TRBV5-8 TGTGCCAGCAGCCCGAGGGCCGGGAGGAGCTACTACGAGCAGTACTTC CASSPRAGRSYYEQYF
13 many NA TRBJ2-7 TRBV27 TGTGCCAGCAGTTTATCAGGGGCCTACGAGCAGTACTTC CASSLSGAYEQYF
14 NA NA TRBJ1-3 TRBV15 TGTGCCACCAGCAGAGAGGTCAGCAGAAACACCATATATTTT CATSREVSRNTIYF
14 NA NA TRBJ1-3 TRBV9 TGTGCCAGCAGCGTAGGGGGGGTTGGAAACACCATATATTTT CASSVGGVGNTIYF
14 few NA TRBJ1-1 TRBV15 TGTGCCACCAGCAGGGGGGTGGGGAGAACTGAAGCTTTCTTT CATSRGVGRTEAFF
17 few NA TRBJ1-2 TRBV3-1 TGTGCCAGCAGCCAACCGTTAAGGGGCGGACTTAACTATGGCTACACCTTC CASSQPLRGGLNYGYTF
14 few NA TRBJ2-7 TRBV10-3 TGTGCCATCAGTGGACTCGACACCGGCTACGAGCAGTACTTC CAISGLDTGYEQYF
15 many NA TRBJ2-3 TRBV18 TGTGCCAGCTCACCACGGGGGGATAGCACAGATACGCAGTATTTT CASSPRGDSTDTQYF
16 few NA TRBJ1-5 TRBV19 TGTGCCAGTAGTCCAAACCACAGGGTACGCAATCAGCCCCAGCATTTT CASSPNHRVRNQPQHF
18 NA TRBD2 TRBJ2-7 TRBV18 TGTGCCAGCTCACCACGGGTCCCACTAGCGGGAGGGCCCGTCGAGCAGTACTTC CASSPRVPLAGGPVEQYF
14 few NA TRBJ1-2 TRBV27 TGTGCCAGCAGTCAAACAGGGTTTCACTATGGCTACACCTTC CASSQTGFHYGYTF
13 NA TRBD2 TRBJ2-3 TRBV10-3 TGTGCCATCCTCTTTGCGGGAGAAGATACGCAGTATTTT CAILFAGEDTQYF
14 NA NA TRBJ2-3 TRBV6-1 TGTGCCAGCACCCCCGGGGTAGATGGCGATACGCAGTATTTT CASTPGVDGDTQYF
15 many TRBD1 TRBJ1-5 TRBV20-1 TGCAGTGCCCGAGGGGGCACTAATAGCAATCAGCCCCAGCATTTT CSARGGTNSNQPQHF
14 few TRBD2 TRBJ2-7 TRBV27 TGTGCCAGCAGTACGGGAGGTATGGGTTACGAGCAGTACTTC CASSTGGMGYEQYF
11 many NA TRBJ1-1 TRBV29-1 TGCAGCGTTGAGGCCAGAAATGAAGCTTTCTTT CSVEARNEAFF
15 many NA TRBJ2-1 TRBV28 TGTGCCACCCGCCGCGGGGCTAGTTCCTACAATGAGCAGTTCTTC CATRRGASSYNEQFF
16 NA TRBD1 TRBJ1-2 TRBV15 TGTGCCACCAGCAGAGGTCGGGACAGGGGAGTAGGTGGCTACACCTTC CATSRGRDRGVGGYTF
18 many TRBD2 TRBJ2-3 TRBV7-8 TGTGCCAGCAGCTCGCTACCACTAGCGGGGGCCAGCACAGATACGCAGTATTTT CASSSLPLAGASTDTQYF
15 NA TRBD2 TRBJ2-5 TRBV7-2 TGTGCCAGCAGCTTATCCGGGGGGATACAAGAGACCCAGTACTTC CASSLSGGIQETQYF
18 NA TRBD1 TRBJ1-1 TRBV6-2/TRBV6-3 TGTGCCAGCAGCTTCGATCGGGACAGGGTCCTTATGAACACTGAAGCTTTCTTT CASSFDRDRVLMNTEAFF
14 many NA TRBJ1-1 TRBV9 TGTGCCAGCAGCGCAGGGGATATTAACACTGAAGCTTTCTTT CASSAGDINTEAFF
14 many TRBD2 TRBJ2-7 TRBV20-1 TGCAGTGCTAGAGATCTAGCGGGGGGCTACGAGCAGTACTTC CSARDLAGGYEQYF
14 few TRBD2 TRBJ2-5 TRBV20-1 TGCAGTGTTGAGTCTAGCGGGGGGGCAGAGACCCAGTACTTC CSVESSGGAETQYF
15 NA NA TRBJ2-7 TRBV6-1 TGTGCCAGCAGGGATGGATTTTCTTTCTCCTACGAGCAGTACTTC CASRDGFSFSYEQYF
15 NA NA TRBJ2-5 TRBV19 TGTGCCAGTAGTATCCTCAGGAGAAACCAAGAGACCCAGTACTTC CASSILRRNQETQYF
14 many TRBD2 TRBJ2-5 TRBV12-3/TRBV12-4 TGTGCCAGCAGCCGGGAGGGAAACCAAGAGACCCAGTACTTC CASSREGNQETQYF
12 many NA TRBJ2-3 TRBV19 TGTGCCAGTAGTAGACCGAGAGATACGCAGTATTTT CASSRPRDTQYF
11 many TRBD1 TRBJ1-1 TRBV20-1 TGCAGTGCCCTCCGACAGGGCGGAGCTTTCTTT CSALRQGGAFF
15 NA NA TRBJ2-1 TRBV5-1 TGCGCCAGCAGCTCCGCCGGGGGCCTATACAATGAGCAGTTCTTC CASSSAGGLYNEQFF
13 many NA TRBJ2-3 TRBV5-1 TGCGCGACGACCCTAAACCGGGGTGATACGCAGTATTTT CATTLNRGDTQYF
13 few NA TRBJ1-5 TRBV7-6 TGTGCCAGCAGTCCACAGGAAAATCAGCCCCAGCATTTT CASSPQENQPQHF
15 many TRBD1 TRBJ1-2 TRBV20-1 TGCAGTGCTAGAAACTCGGACAGGGGCCCTTCCGGCTACACCTTC CSARNSDRGPSGYTF
18 many TRBD2 TRBJ2-7 TRBV5-1 TGCGCCAGCAGCTCAGGGGGACTAGCGGGAGGGCCAGTCTACGAGCAGTACTTC CASSSGGLAGGPVYEQYF
13 many NA TRBJ2-1 TRBV4-2 TGTGCCAGCAGTTTGCGGGGCCACAATGAGCAGTTCTTC CASSLRGHNEQFF
15 few TRBD2 TRBJ2-3 TRBV19 TGTGCCAGTAGTATACAGCGGGGGGGCACAGATACGCAGTATTTT CASSIQRGGTDTQYF
17 many TRBD2 TRBJ2-7 TRBV12-3/TRBV12-4 TGTGCCAGCAGTCTCGGGACTAGCGGGATCCCCCGCCAAGAGCAGTACTTC CASSLGTSGIPRQEQYF
16 many TRBD2 TRBJ2-3 TRBV7-3 TGTGCCAGCAGCCCTGGAGCGGGGGTTTCCACAGATACGCAGTATTTT CASSPGAGVSTDTQYF
14 NA NA TRBJ2-7 TRBV5-5 TGTGCCAGCAGCTTGTGGGGCCAACCCTACGAGCAGTACTTC CASSLWGQPYEQYF
14 many TRBD2 TRBJ2-7 TRBV29-1 TGCAGCGTTGTGTGGGTGGGAGGGCGCGACGAGCAGTACTTC CSVVWVGGRDEQYF
10 many NA TRBJ2-7 TRBV7-9 TGTGCCAGCAGCCCCCATGAGCAGTACTTC CASSPHEQYF
14 many TRBD1 TRBJ1-1 TRBV3-1 TGTGCCAGCAGCCACCTACAGGGGTCGGGTGAAGCTTTCTTT CASSHLQGSGEAFF